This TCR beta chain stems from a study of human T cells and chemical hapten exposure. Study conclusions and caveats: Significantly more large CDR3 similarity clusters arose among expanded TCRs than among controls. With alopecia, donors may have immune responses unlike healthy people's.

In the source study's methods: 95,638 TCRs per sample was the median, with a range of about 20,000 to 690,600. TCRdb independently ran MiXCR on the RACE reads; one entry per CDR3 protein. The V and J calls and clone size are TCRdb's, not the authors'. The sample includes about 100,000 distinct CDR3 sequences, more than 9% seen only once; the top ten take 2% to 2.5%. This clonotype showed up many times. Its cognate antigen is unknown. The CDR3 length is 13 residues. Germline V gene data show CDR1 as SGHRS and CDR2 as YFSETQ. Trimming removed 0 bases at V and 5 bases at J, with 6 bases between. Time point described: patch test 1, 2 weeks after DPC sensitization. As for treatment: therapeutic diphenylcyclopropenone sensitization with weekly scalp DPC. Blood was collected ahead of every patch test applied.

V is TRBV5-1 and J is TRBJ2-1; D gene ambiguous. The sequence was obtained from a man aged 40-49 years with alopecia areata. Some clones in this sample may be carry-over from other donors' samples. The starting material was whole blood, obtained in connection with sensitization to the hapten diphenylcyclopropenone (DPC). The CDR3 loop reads CASSLVLDNEQFF. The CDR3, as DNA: TGCGCCAGCAGCTTGGTCCTCGACAATGAGCAGTTCTTC.